The rows below give T cell receptor beta chains drawn from one sample of a study of identical twins. Using its own MiXCR run on the 5' RACE reads, TCRdb lists one record per CDR3 protein. The sample holds fewer than 350,000 distinct CDR3 sequences, roughly 8.6% seen once. The same data also contributed to another study, on yellow fever vaccine responses in identical twins.

Input material: memory (CD45RO+) T cells sorted from blood. The source of these receptors is a woman between 18 and 29 years old in good health. Each CDR3 is given with its conserved first and last residue. D genes are given only for firm matches. Rows may omit the clone size; those that give it use once, few, many or a size class.

D gene: -; V gene: TRBV5-1; clone size: many; J gene: TRBJ2-7; CDR3 protein: CASSGDLWGYEQYF; CDR3 DNA: TGCGCCAGCAGCGGCGACCTCTGGGGTTACGAGCAGTACTTC
D gene: -; V gene: TRBV4-1; clone size: many; J gene: TRBJ2-6; CDR3 protein: CASSQEGTLNSGANVLTF; CDR3 DNA: TGCGCCAGCAGCCAAGAAGGCACACTCAACTCTGGGGCCAACGTCCTGACTTTC
D gene: TRBD1; V gene: TRBV7-9; clone size: many; J gene: TRBJ1-2; CDR3 protein: CASSPGQGSNYGYTF; CDR3 DNA: TGTGCCAGCAGCCCCGGACAGGGGTCTAACTATGGCTACACCTTC
D gene: -; V gene: TRBV5-6; clone size: -; J gene: TRBJ1-5; CDR3 protein: CASSLGPRTDGPQHF; CDR3 DNA: TGTGCCAGCAGCTTGGGACCGCGGACGGACGGGCCCCAGCATTTT
D gene: TRBD2; V gene: TRBV5-1; clone size: many; J gene: TRBJ2-1; CDR3 protein: CASSLGTSGMNNEQFF; CDR3 DNA: TGCGCCAGCAGCTTGGGGACTAGCGGGATGAACAATGAGCAGTTCTTC
D gene: TRBD2; V gene: TRBV18; clone size: -; J gene: TRBJ2-7; CDR3 protein: CASSPPGLGTYEQYF; CDR3 DNA: TGTGCCAGCTCACCACCGGGACTAGGGACCTACGAGCAGTACTTC
D gene: -; V gene: TRBV12-3/TRBV12-4; clone size: many; J gene: TRBJ2-2; CDR3 protein: CASPPPVSRQDRRVGELFF; CDR3 DNA: TGTGCCAGCCCCCCACCGGTTTCCCGTCAGGACAGAAGGGTCGGGGAGCTGTTTTTT
D gene: -; V gene: TRBV7-3; clone size: once; J gene: TRBJ2-2; CDR3 protein: CASSPDMGRGGGELFF; CDR3 DNA: TGTGCCAGCAGCCCTGACATGGGGAGAGGAGGCGGGGAGCTGTTTTTT
D gene: -; V gene: TRBV5-1; clone size: -; J gene: TRBJ1-4; CDR3 protein: CASSLRASTNEKLFF; CDR3 DNA: TGCGCCAGCAGCTTACGGGCATCAACTAATGAAAAACTGTTTTTC
D gene: TRBD1; V gene: TRBV12-3/TRBV12-4; clone size: few; J gene: TRBJ1-5; CDR3 protein: CASSRDRDPRPQHF; CDR3 DNA: TGTGCCAGCAGCCGAGACAGGGACCCTCGGCCCCAGCATTTT
D gene: -; V gene: TRBV7-9; clone size: many; J gene: TRBJ1-1; CDR3 protein: CASTGFTEAFF; CDR3 DNA: TGTGCCAGCACGGGTTTCACTGAAGCTTTCTTT
D gene: TRBD1; V gene: TRBV19; clone size: -; J gene: TRBJ2-1; CDR3 protein: CASSLQGNENEQFF; CDR3 DNA: TGTGCCAGTAGCTTACAGGGGAACGAAAATGAGCAGTTCTTC
D gene: TRBD1; V gene: TRBV18; clone size: -; J gene: TRBJ2-1; CDR3 protein: CASSPGTGSSDEQFF; CDR3 DNA: TGTGCCAGCTCACCAGGGACAGGGTCATCGGATGAGCAGTTCTTC
D gene: -; V gene: TRBV25-1; clone size: few; J gene: TRBJ1-3; CDR3 protein: CASSRSREAGNTIYF; CDR3 DNA: TGTGCCAGCAGTCGTTCCAGGGAAGCAGGAAACACCATATATTTT
D gene: TRBD2; V gene: TRBV5-1; clone size: many; J gene: TRBJ2-1; CDR3 protein: CASSLGSGGANEQFF; CDR3 DNA: TGCGCCAGCAGCTTGGGGAGCGGGGGGGCGAATGAGCAGTTCTTC
D gene: TRBD2; V gene: TRBV4-1; clone size: many; J gene: TRBJ2-3; CDR3 protein: CASSQDRSLAGASSTDTQYF; CDR3 DNA: TGCGCCAGCAGCCAAGATCGGTCACTAGCGGGGGCATCGAGCACAGATACGCAGTATTTT
D gene: -; V gene: TRBV9; clone size: few; J gene: TRBJ2-2; CDR3 protein: CASSPHGQTGELFF; CDR3 DNA: TGTGCCAGCAGCCCACATGGACAGACCGGGGAGCTGTTTTTT
D gene: -; V gene: TRBV20-1; clone size: few; J gene: TRBJ2-1; CDR3 protein: CSARTIIGGNEQFF; CDR3 DNA: TGCAGTGCTAGGACTATCATAGGGGGCAATGAGCAGTTCTTC
D gene: -; V gene: TRBV6-4; clone size: few; J gene: TRBJ2-3; CDR3 protein: CASSDRGFSTDTQYF; CDR3 DNA: TGTGCCAGCAGTGACAGGGGATTTTCGACAGATACGCAGTATTTT